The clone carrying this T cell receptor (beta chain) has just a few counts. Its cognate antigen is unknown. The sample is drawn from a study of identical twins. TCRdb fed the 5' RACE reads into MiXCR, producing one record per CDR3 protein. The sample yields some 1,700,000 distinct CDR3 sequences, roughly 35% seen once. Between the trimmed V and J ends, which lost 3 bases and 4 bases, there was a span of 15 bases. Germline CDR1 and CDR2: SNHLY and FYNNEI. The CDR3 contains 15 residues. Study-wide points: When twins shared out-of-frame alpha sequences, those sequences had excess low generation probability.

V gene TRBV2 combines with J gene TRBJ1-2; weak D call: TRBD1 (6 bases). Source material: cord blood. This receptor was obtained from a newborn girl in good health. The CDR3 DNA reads TGTGCCAGCAGTGACATCGGGACATCCCTCTATGGCTACACCTTC. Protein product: CASSDIGTSLYGYTF.